A single sample is the source of the 13 T cell receptor beta chains below, sequenced in a study of T cell repertoires in ileal Crohn's disease. Time point in this sample: neoterminal ileum biopsy at postoperative endoscopy, about 6 months after surgery. Using immunoSEQ multiplex PCR, the repertoire was profiled, and TCRdb retains in-frame clones only, with some absent. The sample includes 10,000 to 15,000 clones, 80% to 90% of them seen just once. The sample taken for sequencing was ileal tissue. The receptors derive from an adult with Crohn's disease.

The chain links TRBV4-3 to TRBJ2-3, with 10 bases lining up with TRBD2. Germline CDR1 is LGHNA and CDR2 is YSLEER. The CDR3 is made up of 18 amino acids. The J segment lost 3 bases and the V segment lost 0 bases, leaving 9 bases of the junction unmatched. For the CDR3, the DNA is TGCGCCAGCAGCCAAGACACCGGGACTAGCGCGGGGACAGATACGCAGTATTTT. Translation gives CASSQDTGTSAGTDTQYF.

The chain joins TRBV7-2 to TRBJ2-1; TRBD1 aligns across 8 bases. CDR1 is SGHTA, CDR2 FQGNSA, per germline. The trim removed 7 bases at V and 6 bases at J, leaving 17 bases unmatched. The CDR3 sequence is 17 residues long. The CDR3 is CASTQTGQGANSNEQFF. The DNA of the CDR3 is TGTGCCAGCACCCAGACGGGCCAGGGGGCTAATTCCAATGAGCAGTTCTTC.

The rearrangement links TRBV28 to TRBJ2-7; D unresolved. This CDR3 has 12 amino acids. From germline, CDR1 is MDHEN and CDR2 SYDVKM. V dropped 3 bases and J dropped 3 bases, with 6 bases sitting between them. CDR3 nucleotides: TGTGCCAGCAGTTTTTCGGTCTACGAGCAGTACTTC. It codes for CASSFSVYEQYF.

V usage is TRBV6-6 and J usage is TRBJ1-2; 9 nucleotides align to TRBD1. CDR1 and CDR2 from the germline V gene are MNHNY and SVGAGI (reference sequence). There are 16 residues in the CDR3. Trimming removed 4 bases from V and 4 bases from J; junction bases left unmatched: 10. The CDR3 DNA follows: TGTGCCAGCAGTTCAAGCGGGACAGGGTCTGGCTATGGCTACACCTTC. Protein sequence: CASSSSGTGSGYGYTF.

The rearrangement joins TRBV7-2 to TRBJ1-2; 8 bases are shared with TRBD1. Trimming cost V 0 bases and J 8 bases; bases outside gene matches: 2. The germline V gene has CDR1 SGHTA and CDR2 FQGNSA. The CDR3 consists of 13 residues. This CDR3 reads CASSLATGDGYTF. CDR3 coding DNA: TGTGCCAGCAGCTTAGCGACAGGGGACGGCTACACCTTC. Looking up the rest from reference TRBV7-2 and TRBJ1-2 gives the full variable domain: GAGVSQSPSNKVTEKGKDVELRCDPISGHTALYWYRQSLGQGLEFLIYFQGNSAPDKSGLPSDRFSAERTGGSVSTLTIQRTQQEDSAVYLCASSLATGDGYTFGSGTRLTVV.

The V gene is TRBV6-5, the J gene TRBJ2-3, with 7 bases matching TRBD2. With V trimmed by 7 bases and J by 6 bases, 13 bases remained unmatched. This CDR3 comprises 15 residues. The germline CDR1 and CDR2 sequences are MNHEY and SVGAGI. The CDR3 region is CASTLTSSFMDTQYF. The DNA of the CDR3 is TGTGCCAGCACGCTGACTAGCAGTTTCATGGATACGCAGTATTTT.

The chain has TRBV6-6 and TRBJ2-7; tentative D call: TRBD2 (7 bases). V shed 2 bases and J shed 6 bases, with 20 bases lying between them. The CDR3 consists of 16 residues. Germline loops: CDR1 MNHNY, CDR2 SVGAGI (reference sequence). In DNA, the CDR3 is TGTGCCAGCAGTTACAATGGGGGGGCCCACCCGGGCGAGCAGTACTTC. This translates into CASSYNGGAHPGEQYF.

The chain links TRBV2 to TRBJ2-5, with 10 nucleotides matching TRBD2. The CDR3 extends over 15 amino acids. Unmatched junction bases numbered 7, after V lost 8 bases and J lost 1 base. CDR1 and CDR2 from the germline V gene are SNHLY and FYNNEI. The CDR3 spells CASGRLAGVQETQYF. The CDR3 nucleotides are TGTGCCAGCGGTCGGCTAGCGGGGGTCCAAGAGACCCAGTACTTC.

The rearrangement links TRBV6-1 to TRBJ1-5, with 9 bases fitting TRBD1. V gave up 6 bases and J gave up 7 bases; unmatched junction bases: 4. The CDR3 sequence is 13 residues long. Germline assignment: CDR1 MNHNS and CDR2 SASEGT. The CDR3 loop is CASRGTGTQPQHF. The CDR3 coding sequence is TGTGCCAGCAGGGGGACAGGGACGCAGCCCCAGCATTTT.

By share of the sample, this clone is medium-sized (0.01 to 0.1%). The chain couples TRBV21-1 to TRBJ2-7; TRBD2, the table's D call, lacks a check against the DNA. TRBV21-1 is a documented pseudogene. The CDR3 is made up of 16 amino acids. CDR3 sequence reads: CASSKLRVTLNYEQYF. Here the CDR3 DNA reads TGTGCCAGCAGCAAACTCCGGGTCACGCTGAACTACGAGCAGTACTTC.

V is TRBV27 and J is TRBJ2-4; TRBD1 might be the D (7 bases). The V end lost 4 bases, the J end lost 9 bases, and 10 bases lay between the germline ends. The germline V gene encodes CDR1 MNHEY and CDR2 SMNVEV (reference sequence). CDR3 length: 12 amino acids. CDR3 loop: CASSSQGGIQYF. CDR3 coding DNA: TGTGCCAGCAGTTCCCAGGGGGGCATTCAGTACTTC.

This rearrangement joins TRBV7-8 to TRBJ1-4, with D maybe TRBD1 (5 bases). The V gene's germline CDR1 is SGHVS and CDR2 FQNEAQ. V lost 3 bases and J 4 bases, leaving 9 bases between the germline ends. The CDR3 has 14 amino acids. The CDR3 nucleotides read TGTGCCAGCAGCTTGTTAAGGGGTAATGAAAAACTGTTTTTT. It translates to CASSLLRGNEKLFF.

This chain links TRBV5-1 with TRBJ1-5, with 7 bases matching TRBD1. V trimming: 0 bases; J trimming: 6 bases; junction bases outside the gene matches: 6. Germline CDR1 reads SGHRS; CDR2 reads YFSETQ. CDR3 length: 15 residues. The CDR3 loop reads CASSLDRGSGQPQHF. Written as DNA, the CDR3 is TGCGCCAGCAGCTTGGACAGGGGCTCGGGTCAGCCCCAGCATTTT.